What follows are 27 T cell receptor beta chains derived from one specimen sequenced in a study of T cells in localized non-small cell lung cancer. Libraries were prepared by immunoSEQ multiplex PCR; TCRdb keeps only in-frame clonotypes and omits some of them. This table has approximately 15,000 clones, about 85% appearing once. Sample: peripheral blood, taken before any cancer treatment. The receptors stem from a woman between 35 and 75 years old with stage I lung adenocarcinoma.

V gene TRBV6-6 combines with J gene TRBJ2-5; 7 bases match TRBD1. This CDR3 contains 16 residues. Trimming took 6 bases from V and 1 from J; bases not matched to a gene: 11. The germline gives CDR1 MNHNY, CDR2 SVGAGI (reference sequence). The chain's CDR3 is CASSRQGGYAQETQYF. The DNA for the CDR3 is TGTGCCAGCAGCCGACAGGGCGGCTATGCCCAAGAGACCCAGTACTTC.

The genes are TRBV11-3 and TRBJ2-6; TRBD1 is a possible D gene (6 bases). The CDR3 totals 17 residues. CDR1 is SGHNT and CDR2 is YENEEA in the germline V gene. The ends were cut back, 2 bases at V and 0 bases at J, with 11 bases in the middle. The CDR3 nucleotides read TGTGCCAGCAGCTTACAGACGGACAGCTCTGGGGCCAACGTCCTGACTTTC. Its translation is CASSLQTDSSGANVLTF.

This chain uses TRBV9 with TRBJ1-3, with D possibly being TRBD1 (5 bases). This CDR3 region has 12 residues. Germline CDR1 and CDR2: SGDLS and YYNGEE. V gave up 0 bases and J gave up 8 bases, with 6 bases separating them. CDR3 nucleotides: TGTGCCAGCAGCGTAGGGGGGGACACCATATATTTT. Encoded protein: CASSVGGDTIYF. The full variable domain, rest sourced from reference TRBV9 and TRBJ1-3, is DSGVTQTPKHLITATGQRVTLRCSPRSGDLSVYWYQQSLDQGLQFLIQYYNGEERAKGNILERFSAQQFPDLHSELNLSSLELGDSALYFCASSVGGDTIYFGEGSWLTVV.

CDR3 loop: CASSYNVLGGRGYTF. CDR3 nucleotide sequence: TGTGCCAGCAGTTACAACGTATTAGGCGGGAGAGGCTACACCTTC. The gene calls are TRBV6-5 and TRBJ1-2; D is unresolved. The CDR3 consists of 15 residues. V was clipped by 2 bases and J by 8 bases, with 18 bases between them. The germline V gene has CDR1 MNHEY and CDR2 SVGAGI.

The chain employs TRBV13 and TRBJ1-1; 8 bases agree with TRBD1. V dropped 5 bases and J dropped 4; count of bases not matched to a gene: 6. Germline V gives CDR1 PRHDT, CDR2 FYEKMQ (reference sequence). CDR3 length: 14 residues. CDR3 nucleotide sequence: TGTGCCAGCAGCGCTCGACAGGGGATCACTGAAGCTTTCTTT. Its protein product is CASSARQGITEAFF. Supplemented by reference TRBV13 and TRBJ1-1, the full variable domain reads AAGVIQSPRHLIKEKRETATLKCYPIPRHDTVYWYQQGPGQDPQFLISFYEKMQSDKGSIPDRFSAQQFSDYHSELNMSSLELGDSALYFCASSARQGITEAFFGQGTRLTVV.

The rearrangement uses TRBV7-2 and TRBJ2-7, with 8 bases fitting TRBD2. The V gene's germline CDR1 is SGHTA and CDR2 FQGNSA. The CDR3 sequence is 16 residues long. V lost 4 bases to trimming and J lost 3 bases; unmatched junction nucleotides: 11. CDR3 residues: CASSYYAGGQDYEQYF. CDR3 sequence (DNA): TGTGCCAGCAGCTATTACGCGGGGGGCCAAGACTACGAGCAGTACTTC.

In DNA form, the CDR3 reads TGTGCCTGGAGTCTCGTGGAGGGGGGAGAAGCTTTCTTT. It is translated as CAWSLVEGGEAFF. The chain links TRBV30 to TRBJ1-1; possible D gene TRBD1, 6 bases. The germline V and J ends were trimmed by 2 bases and 8 bases, with 15 bases remaining between them. This CDR3 region has 13 residues. Germline loops: CDR1 GTSNPN, CDR2 SVGIG (reference sequence). The full variable domain, with the rest looked up from reference TRBV30 and TRBJ1-1, is SQTIHQWPATLVQPVGSPLSLECTVEGTSNPNLYWYRQAAGRGLQLLFYSVGIGQISSEVPQNLSASRPQDRQFILSSKKLLLSDSGFYLCAWSLVEGGEAFFGQGTRLTVV.

The gene calls are TRBV6-6 and TRBJ2-2, with D possibly being TRBD2 (7 bases). This CDR3 is 15 amino acids long. Germline V lookup: CDR1 MNHNY, CDR2 SVGAGI (reference sequence). Trimming took 2 bases from V and 3 from J, leaving 10 bases between them. This CDR3 is CASSYGGADTGELFF. The CDR3 bases are TGTGCCAGCAGTTACGGGGGGGCGGACACCGGGGAGCTGTTTTTT.

V usage is TRBV5-1 and J usage is TRBJ1-1; the D gene is possibly TRBD1 (6 bases). Germline-derived CDR1 and CDR2 are SGHRS and YFSETQ. Trimming stripped 1 base from V and 3 bases from J, with 13 bases between. The CDR3 consists of 15 residues. The DNA of the CDR3 is TGCGCCAGCAGCTTGCAGGGGACTGGTCACACTGAAGCTTTCTTT. It encodes CASSLQGTGHTEAFF. Full variable domain (missing parts from reference TRBV5-1 and TRBJ1-1): KAGVTQTPRYLIKTRGQQVTLSCSPISGHRSVSWYQQTPGQGLQFLFEYFSETQRNKGNFPGRFSGRQFSNSRSEMNVSTLELGDSALYLCASSLQGTGHTEAFFGQGTRLTVV.

V is TRBV28 and J is TRBJ1-3; D not certain. CDR3 length: 13 amino acids. V shed 7 bases and J shed 0 bases, with 7 bases lying between them. Germline CDR1 MDHEN, CDR2 SYDVKM. CDR3 DNA sequence: TGTGCCAGCATACCCCGCTCTGGAAACACCATATATTTT. Amino acids: CASIPRSGNTIYF.

V usage is TRBV5-1 and J usage is TRBJ1-6, with 9 bases aligning to TRBD1. The CDR3 contains 17 residues. V shed 0 bases and J 16 bases; nucleotides not matched to a gene: 17. CDR1 and CDR2 from the germline V gene are SGHRS and YFSETQ. DNA of the CDR3: TGCGCCAGCAGCTTGGAACTTACTACAGGGGGCACAGGAGTTCTCCACTTT. Translating it yields CASSLELTTGGTGVLHF.

The chain has TRBV28 and TRBJ2-1; 9 bases map to TRBD1. V lost 3 bases and J lost 7; bases outside the gene matches: 10. Germline V gives CDR1 MDHEN, CDR2 SYDVKM. This CDR3 has 16 amino acids. DNA for the CDR3: TGTGCCAGCAGTTTGGTGGGACAGGGTGTCAGGAATGAGCAGTTCTTC. Its protein product is CASSLVGQGVRNEQFF.

V and J are TRBV9 and TRBJ1-2; weak D call: TRBD1 (6 bases). The V gene lost 4 bases and the J gene lost 7 bases, with 23 bases spanning the gap. Germline CDR1 SGDLS, CDR2 YYNGEE. The CDR3 runs to 16 residues. CDR3 bases: TGTGCCAGCAGCCAGTCTCTGGGGGGGGCAATAGTTGGCTACACCTTC. Translating gives CASSQSLGGAIVGYTF.

This chain uses TRBV19 with TRBJ1-4; D is possibly TRBD1 (5 bases). This CDR3 has 15 amino acids. In germline, CDR1 is LNHDA, CDR2 SQIVND (reference sequence). V lost 5 bases and J 0 bases, leaving 10 bases between the germline ends. The CDR3 DNA reads TGTGCCAGTAGTCGGGGGAGGGCAACTAATGAAAAACTGTTTTTT. Translated: CASSRGRATNEKLFF.

This clone was seen only a few times. V gene TRBV5-5 combines with J gene TRBJ2-3; the match to TRBD1 covers 8 bases. The ends lost 4 bases at V and 7 bases at J; junction bases unmatched: 14. Looked up from germline, CDR1 is SGHKS and CDR2 is YYEKEE (reference sequence). The CDR3 runs to 16 residues. CDR3 region: CASSHRTGSLNNTQYF. The DNA of the CDR3 is TGTGCCAGCAGCCATAGGACAGGGTCCCTTAATAATACGCAGTATTTT.

The chain uses TRBV9 and TRBJ1-6, with 9 bases identical to TRBD1. The CDR3 loop spans 13 amino acids. The ends lost 4 bases at V and 8 bases at J; junction bases unmatched: 1. CDR1 SGDLS and CDR2 YYNGEE come from the germline V gene. CDR3: CASSRQGDSPLHF. In DNA, the CDR3 is TGTGCCAGCAGCAGACAGGGGGATTCACCCCTCCACTTT. The entire variable domain, with the rest obtained from reference TRBV9 and TRBJ1-6, is as follows: DSGVTQTPKHLITATGQRVTLRCSPRSGDLSVYWYQQSLDQGLQFLIQYYNGEERAKGNILERFSAQQFPDLHSELNLSSLELGDSALYFCASSRQGDSPLHFGNGTRLTVT.

The rearrangement links TRBV12-5 to TRBJ2-7, with TRBD1 as a possible D gene (5 bases). Germline V gene data show CDR1 as LGHNT and CDR2 as FRNRAP. This CDR3 spans 13 amino acids. V shed 6 bases and J shed 5 bases, with 14 bases lying between them. The CDR3 is CASGRQLVNEQYF. In DNA form, the CDR3 reads TGTGCTAGTGGCCGACAGTTAGTGAACGAGCAGTACTTC.

The V call is TRBV7-2, the J call TRBJ1-6; D perhaps matches TRBD1 (6 bases). This CDR3 is built from 15 residues. Germline V lookup: CDR1 SGHTA, CDR2 FQGNSA. V was shortened by 3 bases and J by 7 bases, with 13 bases between the two germline ends. CDR3 loop: CASSLGLTGNSPLHF. In DNA, the CDR3 is TGTGCCAGCAGCTTGGGACTCACAGGGAATTCACCCCTCCACTTT. The complete variable domain, with remaining parts taken from reference TRBV7-2 and TRBJ1-6, reads GAGVSQSPSNKVTEKGKDVELRCDPISGHTALYWYRQSLGQGLEFLIYFQGNSAPDKSGLPSDRFSAERTGGSVSTLTIQRTQQEDSAVYLCASSLGLTGNSPLHFGNGTRLTVT.

This chain uses TRBV27 with TRBJ2-2; the D call may be TRBD1 or TRBD2 (6 bases each). This CDR3 spans 19 amino acids. The germline CDR1 and CDR2 sequences are MNHEY and SMNVEV (reference sequence). V dropped 6 bases and J dropped 7 bases, with 30 bases sitting between them. The CDR3 DNA reads TGTGCCAGCAGCCGTGGACAGATGCCTGGAGGGGGGTTGGGCGGGGAGCTGTTTTTT. Translation: CASSRGQMPGGGLGGELFF.

Here the CDR3 DNA reads TGTGCCAGCAGCTTGGATCAGGGGTCCTACAATGAGCAGTTCTTC. It codes for CASSLDQGSYNEQFF. This sequence joins TRBV5-4 and TRBJ2-1; possible D gene TRBD1, 6 bases. Deletions cut 0 bases from V and 1 base from J, with 8 bases between. The CDR3 runs 15 residues. The germline V gene encodes CDR1 SGHNT and CDR2 YYREEE (reference sequence). The full variable domain, completed using reference TRBV5-4 and TRBJ2-1, is ETGVTQSPTHLIKTRGQQVTLRCSSQSGHNTVSWYQQALGQGPQFIFQYYREEENGRGNFPPRFSGLQFPNYSSELNVNALELDDSALYLCASSLDQGSYNEQFFGPGTRLTVL.

The chain has TRBV9 and TRBJ2-2; D ambiguous. V was shortened by 2 bases and J by 6 bases, with 14 bases between the two germline ends. Germline CDR1 and CDR2: SGDLS and YYNGEE. The CDR3 runs 15 residues. CDR3 amino acids: CASSVNSQIPGELFF. The CDR3 DNA follows: TGTGCCAGCAGCGTTAACTCACAGATCCCCGGGGAGCTGTTTTTT.

V usage is TRBV2 and J usage is TRBJ1-2, with D unclear. CDR3 length equals 11 residues. The V and J ends lost 8 bases and 8 bases respectively, with 12 bases between them. Germline loops: CDR1 SNHLY, CDR2 FYNNEI. The CDR3 nucleotides read TGTGCCAGCCAGAAGGAGTACGGCTACACCTTC. Protein: CASQKEYGYTF. Full variable domain (remainder filled in from reference TRBV2 and TRBJ1-2): EPEVTQTPSHQVTQMGQEVILRCVPISNHLYFYWYRQILGQKVEFLVSFYNNEISEKSEIFDDQFSVERPDGSNFTLKIRSTKLEDSAMYFCASQKEYGYTFGSGTRLTVV.

This chain joins TRBV30 and TRBJ2-2; D is possibly TRBD1 (6 bases). Germline CDR1 is GTSNPN and CDR2 is SVGIG (reference sequence). The CDR3 sequence is 14 residues long. With 3 bases removed from V and 7 bases from J, the gap between germline ends came to 15 bases. Here the CDR3 reads CAWSWDTSSGELFF. CDR3 nucleotides: TGTGCCTGGAGCTGGGACACCTCCAGCGGGGAGCTGTTTTTT. Variable domain in full (rest from reference TRBV30 and TRBJ2-2): SQTIHQWPATLVQPVGSPLSLECTVEGTSNPNLYWYRQAAGRGLQLLFYSVGIGQISSEVPQNLSASRPQDRQFILSSKKLLLSDSGFYLCAWSWDTSSGELFFGEGSRLTVL.

Only a few counts were recorded for this clone. The chain combines TRBV29-1 with TRBJ1-3; D possibly corresponds to TRBD1 (6 bases). Between the trimmed V and J ends, which lost 4 bases and 0 bases, there was a span of 10 bases. In germline, CDR1 is SQVTM, CDR2 ANQGSEA. The CDR3 covers 14 residues. CDR3 coding DNA: TGCAGCGTTGGACAGGACCTCTCTGGAAACACCATATATTTT. It codes for CSVGQDLSGNTIYF. Full variable domain (remainder filled in from reference TRBV29-1 and TRBJ1-3): SAVISQKPSRDICQRGTSLTIQCQVDSQVTMMFWYRQQPGQSLTLIATANQGSEATYESGFVIDKFPISRPNLTFSTLTVSNMSPEDSSIYLCSVGQDLSGNTIYFGEGSWLTVV.

This clone was detected once. The chain is built from TRBV6-4 and TRBJ2-2; TRBD1 aligns across 10 bases. CDR3 size: 16 residues. The V gene end was trimmed by 4 bases and the J gene end by 0 bases; junction bases not matched to a gene: 2. The germline V gene encodes CDR1 MRHNA and CDR2 SNTAGT. CDR3 sequence: CASSAGQGSNTGELFF. CDR3 DNA: TGTGCCAGCAGTGCGGGACAGGGGTCGAACACCGGGGAGCTGTTTTTT.

The genes are TRBV9 and TRBJ1-4; the match to TRBD1 covers 7 bases. The CDR3 contains 18 residues. Germline-derived CDR1 and CDR2 are SGDLS and YYNGEE. V dropped 5 bases and J dropped 0; count of bases not matched to a gene: 13. CDR3 region: CASSPLQGPTATNEKLFF. CDR3 sequence (DNA): TGTGCCAGCAGTCCTCTACAGGGGCCAACTGCAACTAATGAAAAACTGTTTTTT.

The chain has TRBV5-4 and TRBJ2-1, with 12 nucleotides matching TRBD2. The CDR3 contains 16 residues. With 4 bases clipped from V and 4 bases from J, the junction kept 6 bases outside the gene matches. The germline gives CDR1 SGHNT, CDR2 YYREEE (reference sequence). The CDR3 DNA sequence: TGTGCCAGCAGCGGTACTAGCGGGGGGACATACAATGAGCAGTTCTTC. Translating it yields CASSGTSGGTYNEQFF.